Below, 11 T cell receptor beta chains from the same sample are listed, as sequenced in a study of T cells in Graves' hyperthyroidism and ophthalmopathy. TCR beta CDR3 regions were amplified from RNA. During a first-round RT-PCR of the TCR CDR3, the HTBI primer set was used. TCRdb called the multiplex PCR reads again in MiXCR, with one record for every CDR3 protein. Found here are approximately 640,000 distinct CDR3 sequences, roughly 17% of them singletons; the top ten hold around 15%. The sample was blood. The receptor source for this set is a man aged 50 to 60 with Graves' hyperthyroidism.

With regard to this clonotype: The junction differs from germline at one of its ends, possibly a read error. The chain employs TRBV27 and TRBJ1-1, with D maybe TRBD1 (5 bases). The CDR3 is 14 amino acids. Germline CDR1 reads MNHEY; CDR2 reads SMNVEV (reference sequence). In nucleotides, the CDR3 is TGTGCCGGCAGTTTGAGAGGCAGGGACACTGAAGCTTTCTTT. This translates into CAGSLRGRDTEAFF.

This clonotype was recorded at least ten times. This chain links TRBV5-1 with TRBJ2-2; D possibly corresponds to TRBD1 (5 bases). The V gene lost 4 bases and the J gene lost 0 bases, with 10 bases spanning the gap. Germline V gives CDR1 SGHRS, CDR2 YFSETQ. CDR3 length equals 15 residues. CDR3 sequence: CASSPVTANTGELFF. The CDR3 DNA reads as TGCGCCAGCAGCCCGGTGACAGCGAACACCGGGGAGCTGTTTTTT.

This chain connects TRBV6-1 to TRBJ2-5; 9 bases map to TRBD1. V was pared by 5 bases and J by 5 bases, with 6 bases of the junction left unmatched. The CDR3 loop spans 14 amino acids. CDR1 is MNHNS and CDR2 is SASEGT in the germline V gene. CDR3 bases: TGTGCCAGCAGTTGGACAGGGGCCCCGGAGACCCAGTACTTC. Amino acid sequence: CASSWTGAPETQYF.

Many counts were recorded for this clonotype. The chain links TRBV28 to TRBJ1-3; no clear D gene. The CDR3 is made up of 17 amino acids. V was shortened by 3 bases and J by 0 bases, with 15 bases between the two germline ends. Germline values: CDR1 MDHEN, CDR2 SYDVKM. The CDR3 loop reads CASSFRVPTHSGNTIYF. CDR3 nucleotide sequence: TGTGCCAGCAGTTTCCGAGTCCCCACGCACTCTGGAAACACCATATATTTT.

This clonotype was detected only a few times. The V gene is TRBV7-9, the J gene TRBJ1-4; possibly TRBD1 for D (6 bases). This CDR3 comprises 16 residues. V shed 1 base and J shed 0 bases, with 9 bases lying between them. From germline, CDR1 is SEHNR and CDR2 FQNEAQ (reference sequence). CDR3 DNA sequence: TGTGCCAGCAGCTTAGAGGGGGGTGCAACTAATGAAAAACTGTTTTTT. Amino acid sequence: CASSLEGGATNEKLFF.

This clonotype was detected a few times. The CDR3 sequence: CASSQEVWGQSGELFF. CDR3 bases: TGCGCCAGCAGCCAAGAGGTGTGGGGGCAAAGCGGGGAGCTGTTTTTT. J is TRBJ2-2 and V is TRBV4-3, with D perhaps matching TRBD1 (6 bases). The CDR3 is made up of 16 amino acids. The ends were cut back, 0 bases at V and 7 bases at J, with 15 bases in the middle. The germline V gene has CDR1 LGHNA and CDR2 YSLEER.

This clonotype was counted many times. This rearrangement joins TRBV7-2 to TRBJ1-1; D is uncertain. The V gene lost 1 base and the J gene lost 8 bases, with 14 bases spanning the gap. This CDR3 has 14 amino acids. CDR1 is SGHTA and CDR2 is FQGNSA in the germline V gene. The CDR3 here is CASSLDGSQREAFF. The CDR3 DNA reads as TGTGCCAGCAGCTTAGACGGCTCTCAGAGGGAAGCTTTCTTT.

The chain has TRBV12-3 or TRBV12-4 and TRBJ2-7; 8 nucleotides match TRBD2. The J segment lost 0 bases and the V segment lost 2 bases, leaving 3 bases of the junction unmatched. This CDR3 is 15 amino acids long. The CDR3 reads CASSLQREYSYEQYF. CDR3 DNA sequence: TGTGCCAGCAGTTTACAGCGGGAGTACTCCTACGAGCAGTACTTC.

There are a few counts of this clonotype. The V call is TRBV27, the J call TRBJ2-6; either TRBD1 or TRBD2 may supply D (5 bases each). The CDR3 loop spans 17 amino acids. With 5 bases removed from V and 2 bases from J, the gap between germline ends came to 16 bases. Germline V gene sequence: CDR1 MNHEY, CDR2 SMNVEV (reference sequence). The CDR3 here is CASSPFSGTTGANVLTF. The CDR3 DNA reads as TGTGCCAGCAGTCCCTTTTCCGGGACGACTGGGGCCAACGTCCTGACTTTC.

The chain joins TRBV27 to TRBJ2-1, with 9 nucleotides matching TRBD2. The CDR3 totals 20 residues. Per germline, CDR1 MNHEY and CDR2 SMNVEV (reference sequence). The junction had 14 bases not matched to a gene; V was cut back by 2 bases and J by 0 bases. The CDR3 reads CASSLGSTSGSTTSYNEQFF. In DNA, the CDR3 is TGTGCCAGCAGTTTAGGGTCGACTAGCGGCTCTACTACCTCCTACAATGAGCAGTTCTTC.

V is TRBV13 and J is TRBJ1-1, with a tentative D call TRBD1 (6 bases). The V end lost 8 bases, the J end lost 4 bases, and 17 bases lay between the germline ends. The germline V gene encodes CDR1 PRHDT and CDR2 FYEKMQ (reference sequence). The CDR3 contains 14 residues. CDR3 in DNA: TGTGCCAGCCAGACAGGCCGGGACCTCACTGAAGCTTTCTTT. It encodes CASQTGRDLTEAFF.